Listed here are 19 T cell receptor beta chains from one sample, sequenced in a study of patients and donors after allogeneic stem cell transplantation. TCRdb re-called the RT-PCR reads through MiXCR, storing one row per CDR3 protein. The data hold about 7,100 distinct CDR3 sequences, with 10% to 15% observed a single time. Sequenced input: blood, either unsorted or a sorted T cell fraction (not recorded which). These receptors were collected from a human donor who was either an allogeneic HSCT recipient or a stem cell or donor lymphocyte infusion donor (not recorded which). It is not recorded whose cells these are; they may come from a transplant donor.

There are a few counts of this clonotype. J is TRBJ2-5 and V is TRBV4-3; TRBD2 matches 7 bases. After removal of 2 bases from V and 1 base from J, the junction contained 7 bases not matched to a gene. The germline gives CDR1 LGHNA, CDR2 YSLEER. This CDR3 has 16 residues. CDR3 nucleotides: TGCGCCAGCAGCCAAAGGACTAGGAGGACCCAAGAGACCCAGTACTTC. Amino acids: CASSQRTRRTQETQYF.

This clonotype was detected many times. This sequence joins TRBV27 and TRBJ1-1; D possibly corresponds to TRBD1 (6 bases). The germline CDR1 and CDR2 sequences are MNHEY and SMNVEV (reference sequence). Trimming removed 2 bases at V and 5 bases at J, with 9 bases between. This CDR3 spans 13 amino acids. CDR3 in DNA: TGTGCCAGCAGTTTAAACAGGGTGACTGAAGCTTTCTTT. Its translation is CASSLNRVTEAFF.

The V and J genes are TRBV7-9 and TRBJ2-3, with TRBD2 as a possible D gene (6 bases). V was pared by 1 base and J by 2 bases, with 13 bases between. Germline values: CDR1 SEHNR, CDR2 FQNEAQ (reference sequence). The CDR3 totals 16 residues. CDR3 residues: CASSLDMGGPTDTQYF. CDR3 sequence (DNA): TGTGCCAGCAGCTTAGATATGGGAGGACCCACAGATACGCAGTATTTT.

This clonotype was seen ten or more times. It is likely a read error, because the conserved phenylalanine at the end of the CDR3 is missing. No DNA is shown, since the ends of the CDR3 on it are uncertain; the CDR3 is the one TCRdb lists. The gene calls are TRBV3-1 and TRBJ1-2. The CDR3 length is 11 residues, termini included. Germline CDR1 LGHDT, CDR2 YNNKEL (reference sequence). The CDR3 region is CASSQGRLTFL.

Many counts were recorded for this clonotype. J is TRBJ1-5 and V is TRBV6-1; 7 bases map to TRBD1. The CDR3 sequence is 12 residues long. Germline V CDR1 and CDR2: MNHNS, SASEGT. J was trimmed by 4 bases and V by 6 bases; bases with no gene match: 0. The CDR3 region is CASRTGNQPQHF. The DNA of the CDR3 is TGTGCCAGCAGGACAGGGAATCAGCCCCAGCATTTT.

A few counts support this clonotype. V gene TRBV19 combines with J gene TRBJ2-2; 9 nucleotides match TRBD1. Germline CDR1 and CDR2: LNHDA and SQIVND (reference sequence). CDR3 length: 14 residues. The J segment lost 4 bases and the V segment lost 8 bases, leaving 5 bases of the junction unmatched. The CDR3 nucleotides read TGTGCCAGTGGACAGGGGAGTACCACCGGGGAGCTGTTTTTT. Protein product: CASGQGSTTGELFF.

V gene TRBV7-9 combines with J gene TRBJ2-7; D is unclear. CDR3 length: 13 residues. V lost 8 bases and J lost 3, with 14 bases in between. The germline V gene has CDR1 SEHNR and CDR2 FQNEAQ (reference sequence). CDR3 sequence: CASGRLGNYEQYV. For the CDR3, the DNA is TGTGCCAGCGGGCGACTGGGTAACTACGAGCAGTACGTC.

A few counts support this clonotype. V gene TRBV7-9 combines with J gene TRBJ2-3; D is undetermined. Germline V lookup: CDR1 SEHNR, CDR2 FQNEAQ (reference sequence). V lost 5 bases and J 2 bases, leaving 11 bases between the germline ends. The length of the CDR3 is 14 residues. In DNA, the CDR3 is TGTGCCAGCAGCCTATGGGTTCCCACAGATACGCAGTATTTT. It translates to CASSLWVPTDTQYF.

Concerning this clonotype: A single base separates this from a much larger clone, so it may be a read error. V is TRBV4-2 and J is TRBJ2-2; a weak D match, TRBD1 (5 bases). From germline, CDR1 is LGHNA and CDR2 YNFKEQ. This CDR3 region has 15 residues. Here the CDR3 reads CAGSQDIGAPGELFF. The CDR3 DNA sequence: TGTGCCGGCAGCCAAGATATAGGGGCCCCCGGGGAGCTGTTTTTT.

This clonotype was recorded a few times. The J gene is TRBJ1-2, the V gene TRBV7-9; 8 bases are shared with TRBD1. This CDR3 region has 15 residues. Germline V gene data show CDR1 as SEHNR and CDR2 as FQNEAQ (reference sequence). The J segment lost 6 bases and the V segment lost 5 bases, leaving 11 bases of the junction unmatched. The CDR3 DNA reads TGTGCCAGCAGCATTTACCTGGGGACAGGAGATGGCTACACCTTC. Translation: CASSIYLGTGDGYTF.

This clonotype was counted at least ten times. V gene TRBV12-3 or TRBV12-4 combines with J gene TRBJ1-1, with D maybe TRBD1 (5 bases). CDR3 length: 15 residues. V was trimmed by 5 bases and J by 2 bases, leaving 15 bases between them. In DNA, the CDR3 is TGTGCCAGCAGTCGCGGGAGGGGCTATAACACTGAAGCTTTCTTT. Amino acids: CASSRGRGYNTEAFF.

This clonotype is medium-sized. V is TRBV20-1 and J is TRBJ2-1; D gene ambiguous. The CDR3 runs 13 residues. Trimming stripped 0 bases from V and 5 bases from J, with 8 bases between. Germline CDR1 is DFQATT and CDR2 is SNEGSKA (reference sequence). CDR3 sequence: CSARDLTDNEQFF. DNA for the CDR3: TGCAGTGCTAGAGATTTAACGGACAATGAGCAGTTCTTC.

V usage is TRBV5-1 and J usage is TRBJ2-7; TRBD1 is a possible D gene (6 bases). The CDR3 is 14 residues long. The V end lost 4 bases, the J end lost 7 bases, and 18 bases lay between the germline ends. Germline V gives CDR1 SGHRS, CDR2 YFSETQ. Here the CDR3 DNA reads TGCGCCAGCAGCCTGGAAGGGACATTTTATGAGCAGTACTTC. Amino acid sequence: CASSLEGTFYEQYF.

For this clonotype: A much larger clone sits a single nucleotide away, making a read error possible. The rearrangement joins TRBV4-3 to TRBJ2-1, with D unresolved. The CDR3 length is 15 residues. Germline V gives CDR1 LGHNA, CDR2 YSLEER. The CDR3 bases are TGCGCCAGCAGCCAATTTGATGGAGCGAACAATGAGCAGATCTTC. It yields the protein CASSQFDGANNEQIF.

V and J are TRBV5-1 and TRBJ1-2; the D is unclear. CDR3 length equals 17 residues. Trimming pared 0 bases from V and 5 bases from J, leaving 20 bases between. Germline CDR1 SGHRS, CDR2 YFSETQ. CDR3 coding DNA: TGCGCCAGCAGCTTGGAAGGCGCGGACCGTACGGGATATGGCTACACCTTC. Translating gives CASSLEGADRTGYGYTF.

This clonotype has only a few counts. The J gene is TRBJ1-5, the V gene TRBV15; D is unclear. V was trimmed by 0 bases and J by 1 base, leaving 7 bases between them. The V gene's germline CDR1 is LNHNV and CDR2 YYDKDF (reference sequence). This CDR3 is 15 amino acids long. In DNA form, the CDR3 reads TGTGCCACCAGCAGAGATGGAGGGAGCAATCAGCCCCAGCATTTT. This encodes CATSRDGGSNQPQHF.

This clonotype was counted between two and nine times. A read error may account for a junction end that differs from germline. The chain is built from TRBV12-3 or TRBV12-4 and TRBJ1-3; the D is unclear. This CDR3 has 17 amino acids. The CDR3 sequence is CASSLEGVSPSRNTIYF. CDR3 nucleotides: TGTGCCAGCAGTTTAGAGGGAGTCTCCCCCTCTCGAAACACCATATATTTT.

Within the sample, this clonotype is medium-sized. The J gene is TRBJ1-1, the V gene TRBV4-3, with unresolved D. The CDR3 has 15 amino acids. Germline V gives CDR1 LGHNA, CDR2 YSLEER. The V and J ends lost 3 bases and 0 bases respectively, with 11 bases between them. The CDR3 sequence is CASSQDPRMNTEAFF. The CDR3 nucleotides are TGCGCCAGCAGCCAGGATCCTCGTATGAACACTGAAGCTTTCTTT.

This clonotype qualifies as medium-sized. This chain connects TRBV4-2 to TRBJ1-6; 9 bases match TRBD1. V was pared by 8 bases and J by 7 bases, with 15 bases of the junction left unmatched. This CDR3 contains 17 residues. Germline V gene sequence: CDR1 LGHNA, CDR2 YNFKEQ. The CDR3 sequence: CASALGNRGQGNSPLHF. CDR3 sequence (DNA): TGTGCCAGCGCCCTGGGGAACCGGGGACAGGGAAATTCACCCCTCCACTTT.